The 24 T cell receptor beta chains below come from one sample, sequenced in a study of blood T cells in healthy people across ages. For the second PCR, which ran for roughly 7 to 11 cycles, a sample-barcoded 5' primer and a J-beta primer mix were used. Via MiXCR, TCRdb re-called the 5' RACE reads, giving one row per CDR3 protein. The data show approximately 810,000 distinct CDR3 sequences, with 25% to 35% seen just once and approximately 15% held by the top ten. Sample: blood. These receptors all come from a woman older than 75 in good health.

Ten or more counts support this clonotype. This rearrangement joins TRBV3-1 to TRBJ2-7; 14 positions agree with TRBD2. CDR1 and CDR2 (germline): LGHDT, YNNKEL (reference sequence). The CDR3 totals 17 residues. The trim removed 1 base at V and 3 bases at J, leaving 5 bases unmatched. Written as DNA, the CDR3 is TGTGCCAGCAGCCAAGGACTAGCGGGGGGGATGTTCTACGAGCAGTACTTC. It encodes CASSQGLAGGMFYEQYF.

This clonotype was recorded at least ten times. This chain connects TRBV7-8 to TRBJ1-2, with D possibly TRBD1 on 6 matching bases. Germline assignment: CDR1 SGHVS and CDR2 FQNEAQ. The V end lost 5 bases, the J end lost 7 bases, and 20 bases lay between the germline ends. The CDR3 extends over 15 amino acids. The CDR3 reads CASSGSRTVQGGYTF. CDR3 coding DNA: TGTGCCAGCAGCGGGAGTCGGACAGTACAGGGTGGCTACACCTTC.

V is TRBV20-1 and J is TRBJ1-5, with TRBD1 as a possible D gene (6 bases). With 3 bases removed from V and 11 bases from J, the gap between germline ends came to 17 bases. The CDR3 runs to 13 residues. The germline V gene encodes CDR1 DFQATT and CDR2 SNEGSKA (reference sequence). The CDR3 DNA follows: TGCAGTGCTAGGGTACAGGGTCTGCCAGCCCAGCATTTT. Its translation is CSARVQGLPAQHF.

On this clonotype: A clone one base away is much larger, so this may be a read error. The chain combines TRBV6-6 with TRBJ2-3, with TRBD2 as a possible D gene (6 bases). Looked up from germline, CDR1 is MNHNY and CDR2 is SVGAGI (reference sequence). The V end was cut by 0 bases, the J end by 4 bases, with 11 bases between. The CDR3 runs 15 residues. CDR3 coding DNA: TGTGCCAGCAGTTACTCGAGGTGGGAGGCAGATACGCAGTATTTT. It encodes CASSYSRWEADTQYF.

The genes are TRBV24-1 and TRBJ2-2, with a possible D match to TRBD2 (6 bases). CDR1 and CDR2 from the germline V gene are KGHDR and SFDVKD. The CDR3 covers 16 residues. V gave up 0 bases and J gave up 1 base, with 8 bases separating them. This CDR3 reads CATSDLRRGNTGELFF. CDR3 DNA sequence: TGTGCCACCAGTGATTTGCGGCGGGGGAACACCGGGGAGCTGTTTTTT.

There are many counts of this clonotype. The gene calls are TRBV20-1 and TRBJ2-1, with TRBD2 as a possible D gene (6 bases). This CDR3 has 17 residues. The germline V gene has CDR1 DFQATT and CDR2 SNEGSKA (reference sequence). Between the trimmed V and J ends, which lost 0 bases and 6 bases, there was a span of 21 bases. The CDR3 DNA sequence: TGCAGTGCTAGAGATCCCTTAGCGGCGGGGCTCGGCAATGAGCAGTTCTTC. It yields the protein CSARDPLAAGLGNEQFF.

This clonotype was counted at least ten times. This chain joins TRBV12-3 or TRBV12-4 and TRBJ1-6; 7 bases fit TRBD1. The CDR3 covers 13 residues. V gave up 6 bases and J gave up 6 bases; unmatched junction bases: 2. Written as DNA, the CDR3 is TGTGCCAGCAGCAACAGGGGTAATTCACCCCTCCACTTT. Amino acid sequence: CASSNRGNSPLHF.

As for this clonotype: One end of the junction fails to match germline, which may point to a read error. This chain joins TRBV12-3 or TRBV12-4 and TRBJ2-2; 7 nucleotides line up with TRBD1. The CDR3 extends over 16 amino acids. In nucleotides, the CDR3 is TGTGCCAGCAGTTCGAGGACAGGTGTGAACACCGGGGAGCGGTTTTTT. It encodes CASSSRTGVNTGERFF.

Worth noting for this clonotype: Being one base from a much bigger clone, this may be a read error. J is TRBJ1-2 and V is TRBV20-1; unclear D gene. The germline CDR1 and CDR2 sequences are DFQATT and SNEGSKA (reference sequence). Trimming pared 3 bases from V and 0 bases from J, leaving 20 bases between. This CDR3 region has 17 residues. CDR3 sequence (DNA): TGCAGTGCTAGGGTATTTGGGTATAAAGTAGCTAACTATGGCTACACCTTC. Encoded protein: CSARVFGYKVANYGYTF.

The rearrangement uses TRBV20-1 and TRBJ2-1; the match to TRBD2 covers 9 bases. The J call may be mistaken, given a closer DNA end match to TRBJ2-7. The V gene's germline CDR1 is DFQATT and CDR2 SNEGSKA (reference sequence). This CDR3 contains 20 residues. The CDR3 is CSANPPLGAERGVSYNEQYF. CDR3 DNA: TGCAGTGCAAATCCCCCCTTAGGAGCGGAGCGGGGGGTCTCCTACAATGAGCAGTACTTC.

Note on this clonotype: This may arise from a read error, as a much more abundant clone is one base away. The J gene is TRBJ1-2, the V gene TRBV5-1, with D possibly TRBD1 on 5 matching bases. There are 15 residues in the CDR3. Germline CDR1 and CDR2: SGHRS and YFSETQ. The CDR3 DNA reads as TGCGCCAGCAGCTTATTGGGACGGAGTAACTGTGGCTACACCTTC. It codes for CASSLLGRSNCGYTF. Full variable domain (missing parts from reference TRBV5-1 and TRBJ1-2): KAGVTQTPRYLIKTRGQQVTLSCSPISGHRSVSWYQQTPGQGLQFLFEYFSETQRNKGNFPGRFSGRQFSNSRSEMNVSTLELGDSALYLCASSLLGRSNCGYTFGSGTRLTVV.

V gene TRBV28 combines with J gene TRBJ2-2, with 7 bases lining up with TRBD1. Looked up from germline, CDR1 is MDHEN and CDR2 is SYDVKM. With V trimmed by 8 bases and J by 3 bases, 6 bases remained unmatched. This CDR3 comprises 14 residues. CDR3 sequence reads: CASLSGQHTGELFF. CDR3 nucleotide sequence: TGTGCCAGCCTATCGGGACAGCACACCGGGGAGCTGTTTTTT.

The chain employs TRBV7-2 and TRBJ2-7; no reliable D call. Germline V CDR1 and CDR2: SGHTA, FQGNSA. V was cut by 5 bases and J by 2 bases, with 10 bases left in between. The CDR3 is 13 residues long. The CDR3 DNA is TGTGCCAGCAGCCGTCCGGGCCCCTACGAGCAGTACTTC. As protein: CASSRPGPYEQYF.

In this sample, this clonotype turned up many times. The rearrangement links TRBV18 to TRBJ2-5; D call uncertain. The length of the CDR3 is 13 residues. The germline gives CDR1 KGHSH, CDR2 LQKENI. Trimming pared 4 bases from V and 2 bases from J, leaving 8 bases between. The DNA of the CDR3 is TGTGCCAGCTCACGCGGAAGTCAAGAGACCCAGTACTTC. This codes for CASSRGSQETQYF.

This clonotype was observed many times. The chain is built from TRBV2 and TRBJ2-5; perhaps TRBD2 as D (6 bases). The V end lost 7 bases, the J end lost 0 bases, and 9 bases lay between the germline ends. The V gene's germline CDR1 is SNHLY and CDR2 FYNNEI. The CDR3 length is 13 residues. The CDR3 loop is CASTRGYQETQYF. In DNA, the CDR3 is TGTGCCAGCACTCGGGGGTACCAAGAGACCCAGTACTTC.

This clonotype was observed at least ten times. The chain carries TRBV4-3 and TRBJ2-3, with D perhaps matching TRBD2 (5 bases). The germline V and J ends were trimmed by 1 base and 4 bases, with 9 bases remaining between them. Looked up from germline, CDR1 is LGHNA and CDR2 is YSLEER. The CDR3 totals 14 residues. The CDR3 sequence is CASSQAASSDTQYF. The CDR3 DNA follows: TGCGCCAGCAGCCAAGCGGCTAGCTCAGATACGCAGTATTTT.

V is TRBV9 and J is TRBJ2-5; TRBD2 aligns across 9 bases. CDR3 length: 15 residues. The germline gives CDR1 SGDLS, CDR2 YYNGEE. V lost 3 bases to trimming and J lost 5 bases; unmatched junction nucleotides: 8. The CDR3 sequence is CASSEGSGGQETQYF. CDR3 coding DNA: TGTGCCAGCAGCGAAGGTAGCGGGGGACAGGAGACCCAGTACTTC. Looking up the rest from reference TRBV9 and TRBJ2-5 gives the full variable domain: DSGVTQTPKHLITATGQRVTLRCSPRSGDLSVYWYQQSLDQGLQFLIQYYNGEERAKGNILERFSAQQFPDLHSELNLSSLELGDSALYFCASSEGSGGQETQYFGPGTRLLVL.

CDR3 DNA sequence: TGCAGTGCCCATACTAGCGGGATGTACGAGCAGTACTTC. Amino acids: CSAHTSGMYEQYF. V and J are TRBV20-1 and TRBJ2-4; 10 bases are shared with TRBD2. The end of the DNA is better explained by TRBJ2-7, so the J call may be wrong. The CDR3 is made up of 13 amino acids. The germline gives CDR1 DFQATT, CDR2 SNEGSKA (reference sequence).

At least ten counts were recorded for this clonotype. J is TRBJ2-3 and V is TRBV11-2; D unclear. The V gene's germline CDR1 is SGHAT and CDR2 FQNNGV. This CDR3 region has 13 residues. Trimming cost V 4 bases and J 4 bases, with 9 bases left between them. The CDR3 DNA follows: TGTGCCAGCAGCTCGCGGCGCGCAGATACGCAGTATTTT. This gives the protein CASSSRRADTQYF.

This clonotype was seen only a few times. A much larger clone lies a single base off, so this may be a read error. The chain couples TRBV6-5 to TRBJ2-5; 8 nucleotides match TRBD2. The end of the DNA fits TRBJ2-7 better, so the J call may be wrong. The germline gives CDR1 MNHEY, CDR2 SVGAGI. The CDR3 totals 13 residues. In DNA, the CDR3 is TGTGCCACAAAGCGTGCGGGGGGAAACGAGCAGTACTTC. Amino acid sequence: CATKRAGGNEQYF.

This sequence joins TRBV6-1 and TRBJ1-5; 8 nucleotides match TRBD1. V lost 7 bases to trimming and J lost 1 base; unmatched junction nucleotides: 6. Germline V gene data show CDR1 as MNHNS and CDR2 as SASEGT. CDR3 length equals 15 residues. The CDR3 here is CASMGQAASNQPQHF. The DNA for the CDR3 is TGTGCCAGCATGGGACAGGCGGCGAGCAATCAGCCCCAGCATTTT.

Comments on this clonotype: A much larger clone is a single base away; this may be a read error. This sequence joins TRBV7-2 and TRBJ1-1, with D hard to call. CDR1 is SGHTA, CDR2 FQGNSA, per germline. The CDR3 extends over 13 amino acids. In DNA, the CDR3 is TGTGCCAGCAGCATAGCAGGGAACACTGAAGCTTTCTTT. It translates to CASSIAGNTEAFF.

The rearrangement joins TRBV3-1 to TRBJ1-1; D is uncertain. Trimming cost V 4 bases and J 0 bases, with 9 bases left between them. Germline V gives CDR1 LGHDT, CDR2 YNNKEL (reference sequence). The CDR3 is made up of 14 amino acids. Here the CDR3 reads CASSPSAMNTEAFF. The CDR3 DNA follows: TGTGCCAGCAGCCCCAGCGCCATGAACACTGAAGCTTTCTTT.

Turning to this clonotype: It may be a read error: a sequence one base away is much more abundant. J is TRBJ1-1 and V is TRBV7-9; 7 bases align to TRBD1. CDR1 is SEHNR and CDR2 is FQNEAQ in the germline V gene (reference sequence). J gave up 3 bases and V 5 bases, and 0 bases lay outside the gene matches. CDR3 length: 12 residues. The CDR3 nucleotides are TGTGCCAGCAGCGACAGGGACACTGAAGCTTTCTTT. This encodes CASSDRDTEAFF.